These 3 T cell receptor beta chains were all obtained from the same sample, sequenced in a study of blood T cell repertoires in COVID-19. The table came from immunoSEQ multiplex PCR; TCRdb's copy has only in-frame clones and leaves some out. The table has 250,000 to 350,000 clones, around nine tenths seen once. The source material was PBMCs or T cells enriched from blood (not recorded which). The source of these receptors is a woman aged 40 to 49 who had recovered from COVID-19.

In its sample, this clone was seen a few times. The rearrangement uses TRBV20-1 and TRBJ2-1, with 14 bases identical to TRBD2. Germline loops: CDR1 DFQATT, CDR2 SNEGSKA (reference sequence). The ends lost 3 bases at V and 5 bases at J; junction bases unmatched: 15. The CDR3 is 19 amino acids. The chain's CDR3 is CSASPTWGTSGGGDNEQFF. CDR3 DNA: TGCAGTGCTAGTCCAACCTGGGGGACTAGCGGGGGAGGAGACAATGAGCAGTTCTTC.

This clone was recorded once. The chain is built from TRBV5-4 and TRBJ2-7; TRBD2 matches at 14 bases. V lost 0 bases and J lost 6; bases outside the gene matches: 2. The CDR3 is 15 residues long. In germline, CDR1 is SGHNT, CDR2 YYREEE (reference sequence). The CDR3 loop is CASSLGLAGGREQYF. The CDR3 nucleotides are TGTGCCAGCAGCTTGGGACTAGCGGGAGGGCGCGAGCAGTACTTC.

V and J are TRBV7-9 and TRBJ1-2, with D tentatively TRBD1 (5 bases). Looked up from germline, CDR1 is SEHNR and CDR2 is FQNEAQ (reference sequence). This CDR3 is 13 amino acids long. The germline V and J ends were trimmed by 6 bases and 3 bases, with 11 bases remaining between them. The CDR3: CASSPDRHYGYTF. The CDR3 nucleotides read TGTGCCAGCAGTCCAGACAGACACTATGGCTACACCTTC.